Below, 30 T cell receptor beta chains from the same sample are listed, as sequenced in a study of blood T cell repertoires in COVID-19. Sequenced by immunoSEQ multiplex PCR; TCRdb stores in-frame clones only, minus some. The sample has about 64,000 clones, 65% to 80% seen once. The sample consisted of peripheral blood. The receptors were sampled from a human donor in a cohort sampled during active COVID-19.

J is TRBJ2-5 and V is TRBV6-5, with 10 bases identical to TRBD2. The germline CDR1 and CDR2 sequences are MNHEY and SVGAGI. The trim removed 6 bases at V and 4 bases at J, leaving 2 bases unmatched. This CDR3 contains 13 residues. The CDR3 nucleotides are TGTGCCAGCAGGGCTAGCGGGGGAGAGACCCAGTACTTC. The encoded protein is CASRASGGETQYF.

This chain links TRBV30 with TRBJ2-1, with D possibly TRBD1 on 5 matching bases. V dropped 0 bases and J dropped 9 bases, with 12 bases sitting between them. Germline CDR1 reads GTSNPN; CDR2 reads SVGIG (reference sequence). The CDR3 loop spans 13 amino acids. The DNA of the CDR3 is TGTGCCTGGAGTGTAATCCCCACAGGTGAGCAGTTCTTC. Residues: CAWSVIPTGEQFF.

V is TRBV7-2 and J is TRBJ2-7; D is ambiguous. The germline gives CDR1 SGHTA, CDR2 FQGNSA. Trimming pared 5 bases from V and 4 bases from J, leaving 15 bases between. The CDR3 length is 14 residues. The DNA of the CDR3 is TGTGCCAGCAGCCACGATAACTTCGCTTACGAGCAGTACTTC. Residues: CASSHDNFAYEQYF.

The chain recombines TRBV5-1 with TRBJ1-1; no definite D call. V shed 0 bases and J shed 4 bases, with 10 bases lying between them. CDR3 size: 14 residues. CDR1 is SGHRS, CDR2 YFSETQ, per germline. The CDR3 sequence is CASSLEYSRTEAFF. DNA of the CDR3: TGCGCCAGCAGCTTGGAATACAGCCGCACTGAAGCTTTCTTT.

The gene calls are TRBV7-2 and TRBJ2-7, with no clear D. Trimming took 1 base from V and 1 from J, leaving 8 bases between them. CDR3 length: 14 residues. Germline V CDR1 and CDR2: SGHTA, FQGNSA. CDR3 sequence: CASSLEVRSYEQYF. The CDR3 region has the DNA TGTGCCAGCAGCTTAGAGGTCAGGTCCTACGAGCAGTACTTC.

The rearrangement links TRBV28 to TRBJ2-6, with 12 bases identical to TRBD1. Germline values: CDR1 MDHEN, CDR2 SYDVKM. The CDR3 contains 18 residues. The J segment lost 3 bases and the V segment lost 5 bases, leaving 8 bases of the junction unmatched. Here the CDR3 DNA reads TGTGCCAGCAGTCCCTCCGGGACAGGGGGCTTTGGGGCCAACGTCCTGACTTTC. Translation: CASSPSGTGGFGANVLTF.

V gene TRBV28 combines with J gene TRBJ1-2, with D possibly TRBD1 on 6 matching bases. Trimming removed 8 bases at V and 4 bases at J, with 17 bases between. CDR3 length equals 14 residues. CDR1 and CDR2 from the germline V gene are MDHEN and SYDVKM. CDR3 DNA sequence: TGTGCCAGCTTTCCCCGGACAGCTGTCTATGGCTACACCTTC. Its protein product is CASFPRTAVYGYTF.

V gene TRBV11-2 combines with J gene TRBJ2-1; the D gene is possibly TRBD2 (6 bases). The CDR3 is made up of 17 amino acids. V lost 5 bases and J lost 9, with 26 bases in between. CDR1 SGHAT and CDR2 FQNNGV come from the germline V gene. The CDR3 is CASSSPTTSFLGSEQFF. CDR3 nucleotides: TGTGCCAGCAGCAGCCCGACTACTAGCTTCTTGGGGTCTGAGCAGTTCTTC.

The rearrangement joins TRBV2 to TRBJ2-4; D is perhaps TRBD1 (6 bases). Germline CDR1 and CDR2: SNHLY and FYNNEI. V lost 0 bases to trimming and J lost 4 bases, with 10 bases between them. The CDR3 covers 15 residues. The CDR3: CASSEARGQKNIQYF. CDR3 sequence (DNA): TGTGCCAGCAGTGAAGCACGAGGACAGAAAAACATTCAGTACTTC.

The rearrangement joins TRBV18 to TRBJ2-7; D is unresolved. Germline loops: CDR1 KGHSH, CDR2 LQKENI. The CDR3 loop spans 11 amino acids. Between the trimmed V and J ends, which lost 3 bases and 4 bases, there was a span of 4 bases. The CDR3 DNA follows: TGTGCCAGCTCACCGGAGTACGAGCAGTACTTC. This encodes CASSPEYEQYF. Drawing the rest from reference TRBV18 and TRBJ2-7, the complete variable domain is NAGVMQNPRHLVRRRGQEARLRCSPMKGHSHVYWYRQLPEEGLKFMVYLQKENIIDESGMPKERFSAEFPKEGPSILRIQQVVRGDSAAYFCASSPEYEQYFGPGTRLTVT.

The chain combines TRBV28 with TRBJ2-7, with 9 bases fitting TRBD1. The CDR3 contains 16 residues. CDR1 and CDR2 (germline): MDHEN, SYDVKM. V dropped 4 bases and J dropped 6; count of bases not matched to a gene: 13. The CDR3 loop is CASSSSRTGAIGEQYF. CDR3 sequence (DNA): TGTGCCAGCAGTTCCTCTCGGACAGGGGCGATAGGCGAGCAGTACTTC. Using reference TRBV28 and TRBJ2-7 for the parts outside the CDR3, the full variable domain is DVKVTQSSRYLVKRTGEKVFLECVQDMDHENMFWYRQDPGLGLRLIYFSYDVKMKEKGDIPEGYSVSREKKERFSLILESASTNQTSMYLCASSSSRTGAIGEQYFGPGTRLTVT.

The rearrangement joins TRBV5-3 to TRBJ1-1, with D maybe TRBD1 (5 bases). TRBV5-3 is assigned to the ORF class and has an uncertain function. This CDR3 is built from 13 residues. V lost 4 bases to trimming and J lost 2 bases, with 9 bases between them. CDR3 loop: CARSVQENTEAFF. DNA of the CDR3: TGTGCCAGAAGCGTACAGGAAAACACTGAAGCTTTCTTT.

The CDR3 here is CASSPLGSTGANIQYF. DNA of the CDR3: TGTGCCAGCTCACCTTTAGGTTCGACAGGGGCGAACATTCAGTACTTC. V gene TRBV18 combines with J gene TRBJ2-4; 8 bases fit TRBD1. The CDR3 extends over 16 amino acids. J lost 7 bases, V lost 3 bases, and 11 bases had no gene match. CDR1 KGHSH and CDR2 LQKENI come from the germline V gene.

The chain couples TRBV4-2 to TRBJ1-6; D unclear. CDR1 is LGHNA and CDR2 is YNFKEQ in the germline V gene. V dropped 0 bases and J dropped 1 base, with 7 bases sitting between them. The CDR3 covers 16 residues. The CDR3, as DNA: TGTGCCAGCAGCCAAGATCCCCGGTCCTATAATTCACCCCTCCACTTT. Translating it yields CASSQDPRSYNSPLHF.

This clone was found many times. DNA for the CDR3: TGTGCCAGCAGCAAAGGGAGTAGCTCCTACGAGCAGTACTTC. It codes for CASSKGSSSYEQYF. The chain carries TRBV21-1 and TRBJ2-7; no DNA check was done on the table's D call, TRBD2. TRBV21-1 is reported as a pseudogene. There are 14 residues in the CDR3.

The gene calls are TRBV6-5 and TRBJ2-3; D unclear. The V gene's germline CDR1 is MNHEY and CDR2 SVGAGI. The CDR3 spans 13 residues. The V gene lost 5 bases and the J gene lost 4 bases, with 10 bases spanning the gap. The DNA for the CDR3 is TGTGCCAGCAGTACAACTCTAGCAGATACGCAGTATTTT. It translates to CASSTTLADTQYF.

The rearrangement links TRBV7-9 to TRBJ1-2; D perhaps matches TRBD1 (6 bases). The CDR3 totals 13 residues. The germline V gene encodes CDR1 SEHNR and CDR2 FQNEAQ (reference sequence). V lost 5 bases to trimming and J lost 6 bases, with 13 bases between them. The CDR3 here is CASSTGYLDGYTF. The CDR3 DNA reads TGTGCCAGCAGCACAGGGTATCTGGATGGCTACACCTTC. Full variable domain (missing parts from reference TRBV7-9 and TRBJ1-2): DTGVSQNPRHKITKRGQNVTFRCDPISEHNRLYWYRQTLGQGPEFLTYFQNEAQLEKSRLLSDRFSAERPKGSFSTLEIQRTEQGDSAMYLCASSTGYLDGYTFGSGTRLTVV.

The genes are TRBV29-1 and TRBJ2-7; 14 nucleotides match TRBD2. Unmatched junction bases numbered 5, after V lost 4 bases and J lost 3 bases. The CDR3 contains 15 residues. Germline CDR1 and CDR2: SQVTM and ANQGSEA. CDR3 region: CSVVGLAGADYEQYF. The CDR3 DNA reads as TGCAGCGTTGTGGGACTAGCGGGAGCAGACTACGAGCAGTACTTC.

V and J are TRBV28 and TRBJ2-2, with TRBD1 identical over 8 bases. Germline V gene lookup returns CDR1 MDHEN and CDR2 SYDVKM. This CDR3 has 15 residues. V lost 3 bases, J lost 7 bases, and 7 bases stayed unmatched. CDR3 amino acids: CASSLWQGANGELFF. In DNA, the CDR3 is TGTGCCAGCAGTTTGTGGCAGGGGGCAAACGGGGAGCTGTTTTTT.

V gene TRBV7-6 combines with J gene TRBJ2-6; tentative D call: TRBD2 (5 bases). The V gene's germline CDR1 is SGHVS and CDR2 FNYEAQ. CDR3 length equals 19 residues. Between the trimmed V and J ends, which lost 6 bases and 0 bases, there was a span of 21 bases. The CDR3 DNA follows: TGTGCCAGCAGTCATAGCGTCGGGAACCCGAGCTCTGGGGCCAACGTCCTGACTTTC. This gives the protein CASSHSVGNPSSGANVLTF. The variable domain in full, with the rest retrieved from reference TRBV7-6 and TRBJ2-6, is GAGVSQSPRYKVTKRGQDVALRCDPISGHVSLYWYRQALGQGPEFLTYFNYEAQQDKSGLPNDRFSAERPEGSISTLTIQRTEQRDSAMYRCASSHSVGNPSSGANVLTFGAGSRLTVL.

The rearrangement joins TRBV7-9 to TRBJ2-3, with D perhaps TRBD1 (6 bases). This CDR3 is built from 16 residues. CDR1 SEHNR and CDR2 FQNEAQ come from the germline V gene (reference sequence). V gave up 5 bases and J gave up 4 bases, with 19 bases separating them. CDR3 residues: CASSTTNRVGPDTQYF. In nucleotides, the CDR3 is TGTGCCAGCAGCACTACGAACAGGGTCGGCCCAGATACGCAGTATTTT.

The chain has TRBV30 and TRBJ1-4; D call uncertain. Germline lookup yields CDR1 GTSNPN and CDR2 SVGIG (reference sequence). The CDR3 is 12 amino acids. Trimming removed 3 bases from V and 10 bases from J, with 12 bases in between. The CDR3 DNA is TGTGCCTGGAGCGCACGTGGAGGAAAACTGTTTTTT. It encodes CAWSARGGKLFF.

This chain links TRBV28 with TRBJ1-4; TRBD1 matches 8 bases. V lost 5 bases and J lost 6; bases outside the gene matches: 5. The germline V gene has CDR1 MDHEN and CDR2 SYDVKM. This CDR3 spans 14 amino acids. The CDR3 sequence is CASSLDREDEKLFF. Written as DNA, the CDR3 is TGTGCCAGCAGTCTGGACAGGGAGGATGAAAAACTGTTTTTT. The full variable domain, completed using reference TRBV28 and TRBJ1-4, is DVKVTQSSRYLVKRTGEKVFLECVQDMDHENMFWYRQDPGLGLRLIYFSYDVKMKEKGDIPEGYSVSREKKERFSLILESASTNQTSMYLCASSLDREDEKLFFGSGTQLSVL.

This chain uses TRBV18 with TRBJ2-3, with 9 bases lining up with TRBD1. This CDR3 is built from 13 residues. CDR1 and CDR2 from the germline V gene are KGHSH and LQKENI. The V segment lost 8 bases and the J segment 2 bases; nucleotides outside the gene matches: 2. CDR3 loop: CASRDRDTDTQYF. In DNA form, the CDR3 reads TGTGCCAGCCGGGACAGGGACACAGATACGCAGTATTTT.

The gene calls are TRBV5-5 and TRBJ2-5; 8 bases match TRBD2. CDR3 length: 15 amino acids. The V gene end was trimmed by 1 base and the J gene end by 2 bases; junction bases not matched to a gene: 4. Germline assignment: CDR1 SGHKS and CDR2 YYEKEE (reference sequence). The CDR3 DNA is TGTGCCAGCAGCTTGCGAGGGACTAGGCAAGAGACCCAGTACTTC. Residues: CASSLRGTRQETQYF. Full variable domain (rest looked up from reference TRBV5-5 and TRBJ2-5): DAGVTQSPTHLIKTRGQQVTLRCSPISGHKSVSWYQQVLGQGPQFIFQYYEKEERGRGNFPDRFSARQFPNYSSELNVNALLLGDSALYLCASSLRGTRQETQYFGPGTRLLVL.

The gene calls are TRBV28 and TRBJ1-5, with a tentative D call TRBD1 (5 bases). V shed 6 bases and J shed 6 bases, with 15 bases lying between them. Germline V gene data show CDR1 as MDHEN and CDR2 as SYDVKM. This CDR3 contains 14 residues. CDR3 in DNA: TGTGCCAGCAGCGCGGCAGGGTTCGGTCAGCCCCAGCATTTT. Its translation is CASSAAGFGQPQHF.

In its sample, this clone was seen once. The chain has TRBV5-6 and TRBJ2-2, with 7 bases that match TRBD1. The CDR3 is 17 amino acids. J lost 7 bases, V lost 4 bases, and 16 bases had no gene match. Germline V lookup: CDR1 SGHDT, CDR2 YYEEEE. The CDR3 here is CASSPSPTGSKGGELFF. In DNA form, the CDR3 reads TGTGCCAGCAGCCCATCCCCGACAGGGTCGAAGGGCGGGGAGCTGTTTTTT.

The chain has TRBV6-5 and TRBJ1-2; 8 nucleotides agree with TRBD1. The junction had 6 bases not matched to a gene; V was cut back by 1 base and J by 5 bases. The CDR3 sequence is 15 residues long. The germline V gene has CDR1 MNHEY and CDR2 SVGAGI. CDR3 protein: CASSYLETGVYGYTF. The CDR3 DNA reads as TGTGCCAGCAGTTACTTGGAGACAGGGGTGTATGGCTACACCTTC.

The V gene is TRBV30, the J gene TRBJ1-5; TRBD1 is a possible D gene (5 bases). The V end was cut by 1 base, the J end by 6 bases, with 10 bases between. The germline V gene encodes CDR1 GTSNPN and CDR2 SVGIG (reference sequence). The CDR3 loop spans 13 amino acids. CDR3 nucleotides: TGTGCCTGGAGTGAAGGGGTTCTTCAGCCCCAGCATTTT. Its protein is CAWSEGVLQPQHF. Together with reference TRBV30 and TRBJ1-5, the CDR3 gives the full variable domain: SQTIHQWPATLVQPVGSPLSLECTVEGTSNPNLYWYRQAAGRGLQLLFYSVGIGQISSEVPQNLSASRPQDRQFILSSKKLLLSDSGFYLCAWSEGVLQPQHFGDGTRLSIL.

This clone was seen only a few times. V and J are TRBV2 and TRBJ2-2, with 7 bases lining up with TRBD1. V gave up 6 bases and J gave up 7 bases; unmatched junction bases: 14. Germline values: CDR1 SNHLY, CDR2 FYNNEI. The CDR3 runs to 16 residues. CDR3 in amino acids: CASRHSPDRASGELFF. CDR3 in DNA: TGTGCCAGCAGACATTCACCCGACAGGGCCAGCGGGGAGCTGTTTTTT.